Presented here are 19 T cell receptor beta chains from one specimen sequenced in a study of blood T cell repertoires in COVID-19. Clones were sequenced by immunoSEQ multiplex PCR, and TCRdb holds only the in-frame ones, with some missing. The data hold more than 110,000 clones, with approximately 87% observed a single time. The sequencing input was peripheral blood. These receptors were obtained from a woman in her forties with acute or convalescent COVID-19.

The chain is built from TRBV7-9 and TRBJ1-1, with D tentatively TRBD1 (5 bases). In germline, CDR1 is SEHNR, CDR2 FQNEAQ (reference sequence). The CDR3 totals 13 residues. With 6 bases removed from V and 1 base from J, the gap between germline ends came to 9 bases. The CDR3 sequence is CASRPTGNTEAFF. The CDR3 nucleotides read TGTGCCAGCAGGCCCACAGGGAACACTGAAGCTTTCTTT.

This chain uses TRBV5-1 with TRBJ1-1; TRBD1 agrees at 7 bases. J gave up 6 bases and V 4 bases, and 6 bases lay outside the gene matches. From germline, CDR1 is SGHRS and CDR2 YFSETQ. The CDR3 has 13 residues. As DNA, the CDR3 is TGCGCCAGCAGCCCGGACAGGCTGGCTGAAGCTTTCTTT. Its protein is CASSPDRLAEAFF. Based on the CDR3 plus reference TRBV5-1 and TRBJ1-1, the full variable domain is KAGVTQTPRYLIKTRGQQVTLSCSPISGHRSVSWYQQTPGQGLQFLFEYFSETQRNKGNFPGRFSGRQFSNSRSEMNVSTLELGDSALYLCASSPDRLAEAFFGQGTRLTVV.

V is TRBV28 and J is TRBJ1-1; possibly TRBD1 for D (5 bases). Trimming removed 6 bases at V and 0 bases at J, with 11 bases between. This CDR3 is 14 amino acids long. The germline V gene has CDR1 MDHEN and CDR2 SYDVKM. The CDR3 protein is CASRSGIMNTEAFF. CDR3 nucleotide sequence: TGTGCCAGCAGGTCAGGGATCATGAACACTGAAGCTTTCTTT.

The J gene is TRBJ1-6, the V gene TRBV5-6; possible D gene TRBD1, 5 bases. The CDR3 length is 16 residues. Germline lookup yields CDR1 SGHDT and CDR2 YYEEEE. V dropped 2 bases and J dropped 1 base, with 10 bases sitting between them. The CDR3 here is CASSLGAGSYNSPLHF. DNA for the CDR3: TGTGCCAGCAGCTTAGGGGCAGGGTCCTATAATTCACCCCTCCACTTT.

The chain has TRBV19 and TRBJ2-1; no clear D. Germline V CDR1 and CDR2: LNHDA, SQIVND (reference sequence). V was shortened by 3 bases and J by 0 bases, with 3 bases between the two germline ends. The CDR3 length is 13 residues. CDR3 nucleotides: TGTGCCAGTAGTATTAGCTCCTACAATGAGCAGTTCTTC. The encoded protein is CASSISSYNEQFF.

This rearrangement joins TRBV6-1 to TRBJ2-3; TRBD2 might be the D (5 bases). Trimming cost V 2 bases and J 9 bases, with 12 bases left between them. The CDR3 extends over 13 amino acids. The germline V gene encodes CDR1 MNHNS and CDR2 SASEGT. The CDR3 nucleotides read TGTGCCAGCAGTGAATCCCCTCGCGGGACGCAGTATTTT. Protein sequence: CASSESPRGTQYF.

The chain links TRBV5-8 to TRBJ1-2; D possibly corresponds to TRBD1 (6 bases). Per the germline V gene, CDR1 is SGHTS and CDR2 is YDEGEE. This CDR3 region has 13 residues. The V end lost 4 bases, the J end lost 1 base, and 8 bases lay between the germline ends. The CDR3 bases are TGTGCCAGCAGCCGGACAGTTAACTATGGCTACACCTTC. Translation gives CASSRTVNYGYTF.

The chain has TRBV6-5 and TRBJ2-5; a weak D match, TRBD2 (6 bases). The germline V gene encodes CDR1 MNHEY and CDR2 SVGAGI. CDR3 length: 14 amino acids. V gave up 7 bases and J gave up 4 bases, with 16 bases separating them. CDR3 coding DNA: TGTGCCAGCAACCACGCGTTGGGGGGAGAGACCCAGTACTTC. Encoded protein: CASNHALGGETQYF.

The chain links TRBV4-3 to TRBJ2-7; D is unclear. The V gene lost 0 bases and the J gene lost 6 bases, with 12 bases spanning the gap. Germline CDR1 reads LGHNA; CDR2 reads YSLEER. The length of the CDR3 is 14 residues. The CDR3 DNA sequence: TGCGCCAGCAGCCAAGAGACTGTCACCTTCGAGCAGTACTTC. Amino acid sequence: CASSQETVTFEQYF.

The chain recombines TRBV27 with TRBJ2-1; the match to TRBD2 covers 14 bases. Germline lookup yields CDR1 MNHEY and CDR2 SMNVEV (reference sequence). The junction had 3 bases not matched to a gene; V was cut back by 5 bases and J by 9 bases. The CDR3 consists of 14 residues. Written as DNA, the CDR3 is TGTGCCAGCAGTGAAGGACTAGCGGGAGGTGAGCAGTTCTTC. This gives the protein CASSEGLAGGEQFF.

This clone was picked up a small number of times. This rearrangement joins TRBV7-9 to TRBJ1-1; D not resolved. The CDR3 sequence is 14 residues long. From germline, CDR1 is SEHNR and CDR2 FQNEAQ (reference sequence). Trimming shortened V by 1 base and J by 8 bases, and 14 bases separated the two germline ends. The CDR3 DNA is TGTGCCAGCAGCTTAGGTAGGAGCTCTACCGAAGCTTTCTTT. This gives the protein CASSLGRSSTEAFF.

Here the CDR3 DNA reads TGTGCCATCAGGGGTGGGACAGGGATAGGCTACGAGCAGTACTTC. Amino acids: CAIRGGTGIGYEQYF. The chain recombines TRBV10-3 with TRBJ2-7; 9 nucleotides line up with TRBD1. The V gene end was trimmed by 6 bases and the J gene end by 3 bases; junction bases not matched to a gene: 9. Germline V gives CDR1 ENHRY, CDR2 SYGVKD. The CDR3 runs to 15 residues.

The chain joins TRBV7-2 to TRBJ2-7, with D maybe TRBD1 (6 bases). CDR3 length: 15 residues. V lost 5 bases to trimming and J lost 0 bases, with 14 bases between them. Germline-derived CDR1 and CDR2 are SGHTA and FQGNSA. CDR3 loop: CASSPQGGDSYEQYF. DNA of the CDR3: TGTGCCAGCAGCCCCCAAGGGGGAGACTCCTACGAGCAGTACTTC. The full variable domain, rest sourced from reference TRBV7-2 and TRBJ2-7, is GAGVSQSPSNKVTEKGKDVELRCDPISGHTALYWYRQSLGQGLEFLIYFQGNSAPDKSGLPSDRFSAERTGGSVSTLTIQRTQQEDSAVYLCASSPQGGDSYEQYFGPGTRLTVT.

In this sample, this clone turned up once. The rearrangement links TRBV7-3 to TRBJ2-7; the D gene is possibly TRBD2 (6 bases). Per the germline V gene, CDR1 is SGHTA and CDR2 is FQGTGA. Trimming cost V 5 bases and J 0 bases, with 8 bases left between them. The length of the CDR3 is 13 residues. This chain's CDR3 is CASSRGTSYEQYF. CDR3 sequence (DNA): TGTGCCAGCAGCCGCGGGACCTCCTACGAGCAGTACTTC.

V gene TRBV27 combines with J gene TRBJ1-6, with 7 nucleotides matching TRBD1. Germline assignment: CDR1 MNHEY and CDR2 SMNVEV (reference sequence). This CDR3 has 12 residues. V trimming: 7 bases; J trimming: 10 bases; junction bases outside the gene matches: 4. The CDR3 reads CASMTGRSPLHF. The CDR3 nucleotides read TGTGCCAGCATGACAGGGAGGTCACCCCTCCACTTT.

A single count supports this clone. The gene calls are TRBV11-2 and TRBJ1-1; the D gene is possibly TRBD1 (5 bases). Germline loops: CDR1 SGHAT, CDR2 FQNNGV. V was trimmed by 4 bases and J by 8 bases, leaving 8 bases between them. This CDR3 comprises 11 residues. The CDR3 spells CASSSRGEAFF. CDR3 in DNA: TGTGCCAGCAGCTCACGGGGGGAAGCTTTCTTT.

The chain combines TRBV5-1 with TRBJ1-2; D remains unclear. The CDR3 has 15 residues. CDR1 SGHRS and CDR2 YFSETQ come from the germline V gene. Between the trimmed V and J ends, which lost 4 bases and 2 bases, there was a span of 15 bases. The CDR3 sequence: CASSPGAGVNYGYTF. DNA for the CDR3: TGCGCCAGCAGCCCCGGAGCGGGTGTAAACTATGGCTACACCTTC.

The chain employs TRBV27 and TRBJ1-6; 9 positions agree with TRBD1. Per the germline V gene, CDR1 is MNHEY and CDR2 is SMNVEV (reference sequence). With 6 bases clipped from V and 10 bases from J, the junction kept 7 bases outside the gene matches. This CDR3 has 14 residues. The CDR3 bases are TGTGCCAGCAGCCCCGGGACAGGGTCGTCACCCCTCCACTTT. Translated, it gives CASSPGTGSSPLHF.

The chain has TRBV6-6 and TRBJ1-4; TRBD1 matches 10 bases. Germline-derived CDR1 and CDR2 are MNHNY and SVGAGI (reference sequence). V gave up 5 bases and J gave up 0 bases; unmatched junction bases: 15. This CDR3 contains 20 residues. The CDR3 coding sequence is TGTGCCAGCAGTCGCCGGGACAGGGGTGTGCTAAGGCCAACTAATGAAAAACTGTTTTTT. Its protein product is CASSRRDRGVLRPTNEKLFF.